This TCR beta chain was sequenced during a study of lymphopenia after photon versus proton radiotherapy. Generated by immunoSEQ multiplex PCR, the TCRdb table keeps only in-frame clones and is missing some. The sample lists roughly 58,000 clones, 75% to 90% occurring once. The CDR3 extends over 16 amino acids. Looked up from germline, CDR1 is SGHTA and CDR2 is FQGNSA. The trim removed 5 bases at V and 4 bases at J, leaving 12 bases unmatched. The clonotype originates from an older man with esophageal cancer. V is TRBV7-2 and J is TRBJ2-5; 8 nucleotides line up with TRBD2. The source material was peripheral blood, sampled from a patient treated with proton-based radiotherapy. The CDR3 spells CASSLLALAGRETQYF. The CDR3, as DNA: TGTGCCAGCAGCCTTTTGGCCCTAGCGGGCCGAGAGACCCAGTACTTC.